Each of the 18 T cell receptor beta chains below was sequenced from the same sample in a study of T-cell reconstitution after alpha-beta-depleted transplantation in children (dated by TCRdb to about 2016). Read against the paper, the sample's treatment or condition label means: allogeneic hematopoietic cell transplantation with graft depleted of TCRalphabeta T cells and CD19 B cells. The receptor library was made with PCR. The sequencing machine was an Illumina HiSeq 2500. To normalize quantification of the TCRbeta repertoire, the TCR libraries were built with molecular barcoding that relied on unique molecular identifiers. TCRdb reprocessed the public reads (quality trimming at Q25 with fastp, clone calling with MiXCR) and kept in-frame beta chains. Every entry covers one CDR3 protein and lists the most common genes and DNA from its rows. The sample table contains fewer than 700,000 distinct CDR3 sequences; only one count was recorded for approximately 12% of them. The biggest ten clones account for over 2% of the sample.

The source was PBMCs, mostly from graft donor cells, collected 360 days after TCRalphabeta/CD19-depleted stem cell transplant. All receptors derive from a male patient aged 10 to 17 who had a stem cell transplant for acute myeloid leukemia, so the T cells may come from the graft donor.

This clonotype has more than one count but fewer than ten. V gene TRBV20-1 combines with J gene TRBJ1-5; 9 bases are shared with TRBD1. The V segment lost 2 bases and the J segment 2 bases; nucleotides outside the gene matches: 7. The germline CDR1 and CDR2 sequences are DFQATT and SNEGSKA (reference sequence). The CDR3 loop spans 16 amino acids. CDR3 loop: CSARLTGQGRNQPQHF. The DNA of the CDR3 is TGCAGTGCTAGATTAACGGGACAGGGACGCAATCAGCCCCAGCATTTT.

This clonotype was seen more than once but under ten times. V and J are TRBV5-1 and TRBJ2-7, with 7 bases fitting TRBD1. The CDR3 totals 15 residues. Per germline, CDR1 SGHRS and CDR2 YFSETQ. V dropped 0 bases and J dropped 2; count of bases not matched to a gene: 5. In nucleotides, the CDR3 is TGCGCCAGCAGCTTGGCCGGGACAGTGGCCTACGAGCAGTACTTC. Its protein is CASSLAGTVAYEQYF. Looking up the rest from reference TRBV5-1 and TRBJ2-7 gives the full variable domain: KAGVTQTPRYLIKTRGQQVTLSCSPISGHRSVSWYQQTPGQGLQFLFEYFSETQRNKGNFPGRFSGRQFSNSRSEMNVSTLELGDSALYLCASSLAGTVAYEQYFGPGTRLTVT.

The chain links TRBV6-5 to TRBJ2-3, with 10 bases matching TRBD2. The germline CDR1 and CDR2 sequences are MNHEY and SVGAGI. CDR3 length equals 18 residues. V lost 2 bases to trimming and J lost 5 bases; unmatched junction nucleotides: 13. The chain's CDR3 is CASSYHAGTSVVLDTQYF. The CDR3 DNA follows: TGTGCCAGCAGTTACCATGCCGGGACTAGCGTTGTACTAGATACGCAGTATTTT.

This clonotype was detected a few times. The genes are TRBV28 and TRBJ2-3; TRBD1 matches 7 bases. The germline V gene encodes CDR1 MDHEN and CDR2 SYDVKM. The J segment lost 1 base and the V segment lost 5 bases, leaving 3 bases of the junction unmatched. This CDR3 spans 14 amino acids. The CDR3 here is CASSKGQRTDTQYF. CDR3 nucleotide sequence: TGTGCCAGCAGTAAGGGACAGCGCACAGATACGCAGTATTTT.

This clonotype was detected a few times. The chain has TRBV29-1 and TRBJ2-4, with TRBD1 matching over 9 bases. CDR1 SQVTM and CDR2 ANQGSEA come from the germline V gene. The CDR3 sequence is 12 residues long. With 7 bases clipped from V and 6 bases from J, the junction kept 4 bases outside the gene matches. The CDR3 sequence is CSATGGGNIQYF. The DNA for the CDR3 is TGCAGCGCGACAGGGGGGGGAAACATTCAGTACTTC.

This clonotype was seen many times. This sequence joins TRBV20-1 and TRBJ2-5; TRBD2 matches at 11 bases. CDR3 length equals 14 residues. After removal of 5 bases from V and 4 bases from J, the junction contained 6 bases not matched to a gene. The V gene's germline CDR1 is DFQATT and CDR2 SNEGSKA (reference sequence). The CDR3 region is CSAVAGGPIETQYF. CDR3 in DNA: TGCAGTGCTGTAGCGGGAGGGCCTATAGAGACCCAGTACTTC.

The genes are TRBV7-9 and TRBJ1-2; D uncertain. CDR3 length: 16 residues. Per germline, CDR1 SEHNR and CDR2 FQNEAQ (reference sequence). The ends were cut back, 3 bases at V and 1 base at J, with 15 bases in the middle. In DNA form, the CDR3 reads TGTGCCAGCAGCTTTGCGTCAGCTCTGAGTAACTATGGCTACACCTTC. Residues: CASSFASALSNYGYTF. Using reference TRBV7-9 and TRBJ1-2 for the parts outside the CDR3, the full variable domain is DTGVSQNPRHKITKRGQNVTFRCDPISEHNRLYWYRQTLGQGPEFLTYFQNEAQLEKSRLLSDRFSAERPKGSFSTLEIQRTEQGDSAMYLCASSFASALSNYGYTFGSGTRLTVV.

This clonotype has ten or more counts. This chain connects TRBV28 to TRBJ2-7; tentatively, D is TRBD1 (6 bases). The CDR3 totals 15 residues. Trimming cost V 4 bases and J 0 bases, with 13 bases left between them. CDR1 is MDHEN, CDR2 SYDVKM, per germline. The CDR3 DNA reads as TGTGCCAGCAGTTCGCCAGGACAGAGCTCCTACGAGCAGTACTTC. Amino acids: CASSSPGQSSYEQYF.

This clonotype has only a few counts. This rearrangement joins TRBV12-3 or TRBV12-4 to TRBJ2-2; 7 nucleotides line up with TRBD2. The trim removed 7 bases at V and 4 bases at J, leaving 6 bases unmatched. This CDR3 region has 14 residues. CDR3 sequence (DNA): TGTGCCAGCACTCTAACGGGGGGCACCGGGGAGCTGTTTTTT. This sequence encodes CASTLTGGTGELFF.

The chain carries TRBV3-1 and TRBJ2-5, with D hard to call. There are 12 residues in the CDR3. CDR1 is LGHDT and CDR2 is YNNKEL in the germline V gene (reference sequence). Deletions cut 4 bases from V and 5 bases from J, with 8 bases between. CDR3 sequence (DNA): TGTGCCAGCAGCCCTCCAATGGAGACCCAGTACTTC. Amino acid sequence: CASSPPMETQYF.

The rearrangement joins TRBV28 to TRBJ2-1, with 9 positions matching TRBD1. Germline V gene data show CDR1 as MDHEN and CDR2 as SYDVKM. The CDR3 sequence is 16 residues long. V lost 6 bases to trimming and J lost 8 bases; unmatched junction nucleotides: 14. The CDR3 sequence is CASSPTGQGFRDEQFF. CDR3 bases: TGTGCCAGCAGCCCGACGGGACAGGGCTTTCGGGATGAGCAGTTCTTC.

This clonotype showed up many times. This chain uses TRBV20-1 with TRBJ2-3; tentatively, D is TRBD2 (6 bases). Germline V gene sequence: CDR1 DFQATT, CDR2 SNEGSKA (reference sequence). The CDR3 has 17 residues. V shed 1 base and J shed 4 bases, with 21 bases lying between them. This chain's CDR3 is CSARAGLLIGGPDTQYF. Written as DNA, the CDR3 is TGCAGTGCTAGAGCGGGACTCTTGATCGGAGGGCCAGATACGCAGTATTTT.

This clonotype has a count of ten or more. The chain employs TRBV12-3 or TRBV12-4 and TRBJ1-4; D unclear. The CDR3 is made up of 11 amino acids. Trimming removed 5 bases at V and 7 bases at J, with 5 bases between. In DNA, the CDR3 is TGTGCCAGCAGTCCAAGTGAAAAACTGTTTTTT. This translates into CASSPSEKLFF.

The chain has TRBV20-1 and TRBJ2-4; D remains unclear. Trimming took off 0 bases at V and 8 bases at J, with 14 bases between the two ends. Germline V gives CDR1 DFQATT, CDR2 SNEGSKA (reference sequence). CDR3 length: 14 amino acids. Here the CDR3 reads CSARDPPDGHIQYF. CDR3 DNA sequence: TGCAGTGCTAGAGATCCCCCGGACGGTCACATTCAGTACTTC.

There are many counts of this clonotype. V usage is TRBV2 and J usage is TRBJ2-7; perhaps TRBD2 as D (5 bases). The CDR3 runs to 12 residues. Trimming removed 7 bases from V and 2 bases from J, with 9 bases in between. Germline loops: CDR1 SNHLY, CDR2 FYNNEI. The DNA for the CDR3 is TGTGCCAGCAAACAGCGGACCTACGAGCAGTACTTC. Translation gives CASKQRTYEQYF.

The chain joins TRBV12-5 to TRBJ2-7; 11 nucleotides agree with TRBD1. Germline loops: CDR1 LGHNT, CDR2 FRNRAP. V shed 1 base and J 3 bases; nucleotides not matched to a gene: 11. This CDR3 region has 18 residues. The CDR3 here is CASGLASTGTGGRYEQYF. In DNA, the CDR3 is TGTGCTAGTGGTTTGGCCTCGACCGGGACAGGGGGTCGCTACGAGCAGTACTTC.

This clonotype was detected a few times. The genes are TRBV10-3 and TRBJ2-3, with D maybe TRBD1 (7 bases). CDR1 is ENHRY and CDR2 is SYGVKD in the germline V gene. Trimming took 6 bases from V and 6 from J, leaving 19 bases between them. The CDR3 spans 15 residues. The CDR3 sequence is CAISAGQPRRDTQYF. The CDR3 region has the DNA TGTGCCATCAGCGCGGGACAGCCTAGGAGGGATACGCAGTATTTT.

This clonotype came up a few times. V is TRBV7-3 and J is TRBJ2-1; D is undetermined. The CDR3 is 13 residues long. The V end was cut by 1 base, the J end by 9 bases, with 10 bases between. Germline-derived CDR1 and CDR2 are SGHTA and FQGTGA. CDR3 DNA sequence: TGTGCCAGCAGCTTAAATGGGGTTTTTGAGCAGTTCTTC. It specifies CASSLNGVFEQFF.